One sample yielded the 15 T cell receptor beta chains listed below, sequenced in a study of blood T cells in healthy people across ages. Alongside a J-beta primer mix, a sample-barcoded 5' primer served in a second PCR lasting roughly 7 to 11 cycles. Via MiXCR, TCRdb re-called the 5' RACE reads, giving one row per CDR3 protein. The sample yields about 580,000 distinct CDR3 sequences, 47% seen once. The specimen was blood. The receptors were sampled from an elderly man in good health.

Only a few counts were recorded for this clonotype. The J gene is TRBJ2-2, the V gene TRBV10-3, with D perhaps TRBD1 or TRBD2 (5 bases each). Germline V lookup: CDR1 ENHRY, CDR2 SYGVKD. The CDR3 has 15 amino acids. Trimming stripped 10 bases from V and 0 bases from J, with 15 bases between. CDR3 sequence: CATQGRGPNTGELFF. Here the CDR3 DNA reads TGTGCCACCCAGGGTCGGGGCCCGAACACCGGGGAGCTGTTTTTT.

The CDR3 sequence is CASSYETMIETQYF. CDR3 nucleotide sequence: TGTGCCAGCAGTTATGAGACTATGATAGAGACCCAGTACTTC. The chain has TRBV6-2 or TRBV6-3 and TRBJ2-5, with TRBD2 as a possible D gene (5 bases). Trimming removed 3 bases from V and 4 bases from J, with 12 bases in between. This CDR3 has 14 amino acids. CDR1 is MNHEY and CDR2 is SVGEGT in the germline V gene.

This chain links TRBV9 with TRBJ1-5; no definite D call. The CDR3 extends over 14 amino acids. Germline V gene data show CDR1 as SGDLS and CDR2 as YYNGEE. V lost 0 bases to trimming and J lost 3 bases, with 7 bases between them. This CDR3 reads CASSVGWYNQPQHF. In DNA, the CDR3 is TGTGCCAGCAGCGTAGGATGGTACAATCAGCCCCAGCATTTT. Combining the CDR3 with reference TRBV9 and TRBJ1-5 gives the whole variable domain DSGVTQTPKHLITATGQRVTLRCSPRSGDLSVYWYQQSLDQGLQFLIQYYNGEERAKGNILERFSAQQFPDLHSELNLSSLELGDSALYFCASSVGWYNQPQHFGDGTRLSIL.

With respect to this clonotype: The junction differs from germline at one of its ends, possibly a read error. The chain employs TRBV6-6 and TRBJ2-7; 8 positions agree with TRBD2. The CDR3 is 16 residues long. Germline V CDR1 and CDR2: MNHNY, SVGAGI (reference sequence). The CDR3 DNA follows: TGTGCCGGCAGTCCAACTGCAAGCGGGAGAAGTTACGAGCAGTACTTC. Translation: CAGSPTASGRSYEQYF.

A note on this clonotype: A much larger clone differs by one base, so this may be a read error. CDR3 residues: CASSDSQFQETQYF. The DNA of the CDR3 is TGTGCCAGCAGTGACTCGCAGTTCCAAGAGACCCAGTACTTC. V gene TRBV6-5 combines with J gene TRBJ2-5; D ambiguous. The CDR3 spans 14 residues. Germline CDR1 is MNHEY and CDR2 is SVGAGI.

The chain joins TRBV5-5 to TRBJ1-1; D not resolved. Germline V gene data show CDR1 as SGHKS and CDR2 as YYEKEE (reference sequence). This CDR3 has 12 residues. The V end lost 4 bases, the J end lost 8 bases, and 12 bases lay between the germline ends. As DNA, the CDR3 is TGTGCCAGCAGCACCAGACCCGGAGAAGCTTTCTTT. This encodes CASSTRPGEAFF.

In this sample, this clonotype turned up a few times. This sequence may be a read error, since a much larger clone differs from it by one base. The chain joins TRBV6-5 to TRBJ2-7, with TRBD2 matching over 8 bases. The CDR3 consists of 16 residues. Unmatched junction bases numbered 17, after V lost 6 bases and J lost 7 bases. The germline V gene has CDR1 MNHEY and CDR2 SVGAGI. CDR3 bases: TGTGCCAGCAGCCGCGGGAGGACTAGCTCCTACAATGAGCAGTACTTC. Protein: CASSRGRTSSYNEQYF.

CDR3 sequence: CASSFGQLNYGYTF. CDR3 coding DNA: TGTGCCAGCAGTTTCGGACAGCTGAACTATGGCTACACCTTC. V gene TRBV27 combines with J gene TRBJ1-2; D perhaps matches TRBD1 (6 bases). Trimming left V 3 bases short and J 2 bases short, with 10 bases between. There are 14 residues in the CDR3. From germline, CDR1 is MNHEY and CDR2 SMNVEV (reference sequence).

V usage is TRBV4-1 and J usage is TRBJ2-1; 12 positions match TRBD2. V trimming: 7 bases; J trimming: 6 bases; junction bases outside the gene matches: 4. CDR1 is MGHRA and CDR2 is YSYEKL in the germline V gene. CDR3 length equals 14 residues. The CDR3 DNA follows: TGCGCCAGCAAGACTAGCGGGAGAGGCAATGAGCAGTTCTTC. Protein sequence: CASKTSGRGNEQFF.

This clonotype was found once. The rearrangement joins TRBV6-2 or TRBV6-3 to TRBJ2-2; 7 positions match TRBD1. This CDR3 comprises 12 residues. CDR1 MNHEY and CDR2 SVGEGT come from the germline V gene. Trimming cost V 8 bases and J 6 bases; bases outside gene matches: 3. The CDR3, as DNA: TGTGCCAGCGAGACAGGGTCCGGGGAGCTGTTTTTT. It encodes CASETGSGELFF.

The table lists this clonotype with a few counts. This chain's CDR3 is CASSQQGRFSYEQYF. The DNA for the CDR3 is TGTGCCAGCAGTCAACAGGGGCGATTTTCCTACGAGCAGTACTTC. The V and J genes are TRBV27 and TRBJ2-7, with 7 bases identical to TRBD1. Per the germline V gene, CDR1 is MNHEY and CDR2 is SMNVEV (reference sequence). Trimming took 5 bases from V and 1 from J; bases not matched to a gene: 8. CDR3 size: 15 residues.

Only a few counts were recorded for this clonotype. V is TRBV24-1 and J is TRBJ2-1, with D perhaps TRBD2 (6 bases). In germline, CDR1 is KGHDR, CDR2 SFDVKD. Trimming shortened V by 4 bases and J by 0 bases, and 21 bases separated the two germline ends. CDR3 length: 19 residues. CDR3 amino acids: CATSDLPGVRSGSYNEQFF. The CDR3 DNA sequence: TGTGCCACCAGTGACTTGCCCGGCGTACGTAGCGGCTCCTACAATGAGCAGTTCTTC.

The sample holds a few counts of this clonotype. J is TRBJ2-3 and V is TRBV10-3; weak D call: TRBD2 (5 bases). V lost 0 bases and J lost 3, with 10 bases in between. This CDR3 comprises 15 residues. The V gene's germline CDR1 is ENHRY and CDR2 SYGVKD. In DNA, the CDR3 is TGTGCCATCAGTGAGTCGAGGGCTCAAACAGATACGCAGTATTTT. This codes for CAISESRAQTDTQYF.

This clonotype is a singleton in its sample. The rearrangement joins TRBV3-1 to TRBJ1-4; D call uncertain. Germline lookup yields CDR1 LGHDT and CDR2 YNNKEL (reference sequence). V was clipped by 1 base and J by 5 bases, with 8 bases between them. This CDR3 has 14 amino acids. Written as DNA, the CDR3 is TGTGCCAGCAGCCAAGGGTCGGGGAATGAAAAACTGTTTTTT. Translated, it gives CASSQGSGNEKLFF.

This clonotype was observed once. The CDR3 nucleotides are TGTGCCAGCAGCTTAGTTTGGGACAGGGGTGAGACCCAGTACTTC. It translates to CASSLVWDRGETQYF. The chain recombines TRBV7-8 with TRBJ2-5; 10 bases map to TRBD1. With 1 base clipped from V and 5 bases from J, the junction kept 4 bases outside the gene matches. The CDR3 contains 15 residues. Germline CDR1 reads SGHVS; CDR2 reads FQNEAQ. Based on the CDR3 plus reference TRBV7-8 and TRBJ2-5, the full variable domain is GAGVSQSPRYKVAKRGQDVALRCDPISGHVSLFWYQQALGQGPEFLTYFQNEAQLDKSGLPSDRFFAERPEGSVSTLKIQRTQQEDSAVYLCASSLVWDRGETQYFGPGTRLLVL.